The T cell receptor (beta chain) under discussion was sequenced for a study of blood T cell repertoires in COVID-19. Study as a whole: PBMCs, B-cell-depleted T cells, or T cells provided the cDNA or gDNA that made up the material.

Clones were read by immunoSEQ multiplex PCR, and TCRdb kept only the in-frame ones, dropping some. The table records about 170,000 clones, roughly 80% of them present only once. Per germline, CDR1 MDHEN and CDR2 SYDVKM. Trimming cost V 7 bases and J 8 bases; bases outside gene matches: 7. The CDR3 runs 13 residues. The receptor comes from a human donor with acute or convalescent COVID-19. The donor label of this sample is uncertain. The chain joins TRBV28 to TRBJ1-2; 10 bases fit TRBD1. The sequencing sample was made of peripheral blood. DNA of the CDR3: TGTGCCAGCACCGACAGGGGGCAGGAGGGCTACACCTTC. Its protein product is CASTDRGQEGYTF.